Listed below are T cell receptor beta chains from one sample, sequenced in a study of regulatory T cells in long-lasting Graves disease. TCRdb passed the multiplex PCR reads through MiXCR, listing each CDR3 protein once. Here the sample spans around 460,000 distinct CDR3 sequences, 20% to 25% being singletons. Sequencing was performed on peripheral blood mononuclear cells (PBMCs), taken when the disease was refractory, from a patient treated with antithyroid drugs. These receptors were taken from a female donor with Graves disease. Each CDR3 is given with its conserved first and last residue. A D gene is named only where the DNA matches it firmly. Clone size is given for some rows only: seen once, a few or many times, or a class if the clone is expanded.

size,V,D,length,J,CDR3,DNA
NA,TRBV28,TRBD1,16,TRBJ1-5,CASGVDRAFSNQPQHF,TGTGCCAGCGGGGTGGACAGGGCCTTTAGCAATCAGCCCCAGCATTTT
many,TRBV6-1,NA,13,TRBJ1-5,CASSEQGYQPQHF,TGTGCCAGCAGTGAACAAGGTTATCAGCCCCAGCATTTT
NA,TRBV20-1,NA,13,TRBJ2-7,CSARTPRGLEQYF,TGCAGTGCTAGAACACCGCGCGGACTAGAGCAGTACTTC
few,TRBV6-5,NA,14,TRBJ2-7,CASSYSIGGREQYF,TGTGCCAGCAGTTACTCGATCGGGGGGCGCGAGCAGTACTTC
NA,TRBV3-1,NA,14,TRBJ1-2,CASSQELTRGGYTF,TGTGCCAGCAGCCAAGAACTCACCAGGGGTGGCTACACCTTC
few,TRBV3-1,TRBD1,15,TRBJ1-5,CASSQDGTANQPQHF,TGTGCCAGCAGCCAAGACGGGACAGCTAATCAGCCCCAGCATTTT
few,TRBV6-5,NA,14,TRBJ1-5,CASSYSSRNQPQHF,TGTGCCAGCAGTTACTCGAGCAGGAATCAGCCCCAGCATTTT
NA,TRBV25-1,NA,13,TRBJ1-4,CASSDRVREKLFF,TGTGCCAGCAGTGACAGGGTTCGCGAAAAACTGTTTTTT
many,TRBV29-1,NA,14,TRBJ2-7,CSVDTGKGTYEQYF,TGCAGCGTTGACACCGGGAAAGGCACCTACGAGCAGTACTTC
once,TRBV6-5,TRBD2,20,TRBJ2-1,CASSYPLGTSGRGTYNEQFF,TGTGCCAGCAGTTACCCTCTTGGGACTAGCGGGAGGGGAACCTACAATGAGCAGTTCTTC
many,TRBV30,NA,12,TRBJ1-4,CAWSQQGEKLFF,TGTGCCTGGAGTCAACAGGGTGAAAAACTGTTTTTT
few,TRBV20-1,TRBD2,15,TRBJ2-5,CSASRLAGTQETQYF,TGCAGTGCGTCCCGACTAGCGGGGACGCAAGAGACCCAGTACTTC
NA,TRBV5-1,NA,16,TRBJ2-2,CASSSDRGSGTGELFF,TGCGCCAGCAGCTCGGACAGAGGATCGGGCACCGGGGAGCTGTTTTTT
few,TRBV12-3/TRBV12-4,NA,14,TRBJ2-7,CASSFGTQGREQYF,TGTGCCAGCAGTTTCGGAACTCAAGGGCGCGAGCAGTACTTC
many,TRBV28,TRBD1,13,TRBJ2-5,CASRDRARETQYF,TGTGCCAGCAGGGACAGGGCCCGGGAGACCCAGTACTTC
NA,TRBV13,TRBD2,19,TRBJ2-7,CASSSTPGLAGFRSYEQYF,TGTGCCAGCAGCTCGACTCCGGGACTAGCGGGATTTCGCTCCTACGAGCAGTACTTC
NA,TRBV7-8,NA,18,TRBJ2-4,CASSSQPGRILAKNIRYF,TGTGCCAGCAGCTCACAACCGGGACGGATTTTAGCCAAAAACATTCGGTACTTC
many,TRBV19,NA,16,TRBJ2-4,CASSGSPGRTKNIQYF,TGTGCCAGTAGTGGAAGCCCGGGACGGACAAAAAACATTCAGTACTTC
many,TRBV28,NA,13,TRBJ1-2,CASRPQGRWGYTF,TGTGCCAGCAGACCTCAGGGTCGTTGGGGCTACACCTTC
NA,TRBV19,NA,15,TRBJ2-7,CASSIRRGIYYEQYF,TGTGCCAGTAGTATTCGGCGGGGAATATACTACGAGCAGTACTTC
NA,TRBV28,NA,16,TRBJ2-1,CASSTRARLTYNEQFF,TGTGCCAGCAGTACACGAGCACGGCTCACCTACAATGAGCAGTTCTTC
NA,TRBV12-3/TRBV12-4,NA,15,TRBJ1-5,CASSFGHGGYQPQHF,TGTGCCAGCAGTTTCGGTCATGGTGGTTATCAGCCCCAGCATTTT
NA,TRBV7-9,TRBD1,14,TRBJ1-1,CASSFKGQGAEAFF,TGTGCCAGCAGCTTTAAGGGGCAGGGGGCCGAAGCTTTCTTT
NA,TRBV29-1,NA,11,TRBJ2-2,CSVGRSGELFF,TGCAGCGTGGGACGGTCCGGGGAGCTGTTTTTT
few,TRBV18,TRBD1,16,TRBJ2-5,CASSELPTGYQETQYF,TGTGCCAGCTCAGAATTGCCGACAGGGTACCAAGAGACCCAGTACTTC
NA,TRBV20-1,TRBD1,16,TRBJ2-7,CSARDYPGQASYEQYF,TGCAGTGCTAGAGATTACCCTGGACAGGCTTCCTACGAGCAGTACTTC
many,TRBV12-3/TRBV12-4,TRBD2,15,TRBJ2-5,CASSLVAGGVGTQYF,TGTGCCAGCAGTTTAGTAGCGGGAGGGGTGGGGACCCAGTACTTC
NA,TRBV19,NA,13,TRBJ2-2,CASSIEPTGELFF,TGTGCCAGCAGTATTGAACCCACCGGGGAGCTGTTTTTT
many,TRBV28,TRBD1,18,TRBJ2-5,CASSFTRTGRSYQETQYF,TGTGCCAGCAGCTTTACCCGGACAGGGAGATCGTACCAAGAGACCCAGTACTTC
NA,TRBV19,TRBD1,17,TRBJ2-7,CASSISSGQALTYEQYF,TGTGCCAGTAGTATCTCCTCGGGACAGGCCCTCACCTACGAGCAGTACTTC
once,TRBV7-2,NA,15,TRBJ1-2,CASSLGTGTNYGHTF,TGTGCCAGCAGCCTAGGGACGGGGACTAACTATGGCCACACCTTC
few,TRBV15,NA,16,TRBJ1-5,CATSRDWGILEQPQHF,TGTGCCACCAGCAGAGATTGGGGGATCCTGGAACAGCCCCAGCATTTT
few,TRBV5-1,NA,16,TRBJ2-7,CASSVLESSAAPEQYF,TGCGCCAGCAGCGTCCTTGAGAGCTCGGCGGCTCCAGAGCAGTACTTC
many,TRBV7-9,NA,14,TRBJ1-1,CASSLEGSGTEAFF,TGTGCCAGCAGCTTAGAAGGGAGCGGTACTGAAGCTTTCTTT
once,TRBV19,NA,14,TRBJ1-2,CASSIARVSYGYTF,TGTGCCAGTAGTATAGCAAGAGTTTCCTATGGCTACACCTTC